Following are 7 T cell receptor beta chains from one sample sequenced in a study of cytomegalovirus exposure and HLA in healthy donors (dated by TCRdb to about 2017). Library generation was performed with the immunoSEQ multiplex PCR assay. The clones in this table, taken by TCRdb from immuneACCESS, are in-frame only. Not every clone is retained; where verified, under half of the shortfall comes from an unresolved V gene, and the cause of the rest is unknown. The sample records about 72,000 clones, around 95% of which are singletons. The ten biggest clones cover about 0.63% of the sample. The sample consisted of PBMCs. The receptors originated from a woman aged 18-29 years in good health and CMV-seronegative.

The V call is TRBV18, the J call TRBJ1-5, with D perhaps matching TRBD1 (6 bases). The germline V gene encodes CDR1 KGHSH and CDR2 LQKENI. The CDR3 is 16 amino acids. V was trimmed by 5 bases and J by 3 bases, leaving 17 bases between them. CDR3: CASSSEQGRINQPQHF. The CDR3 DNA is TGTGCCAGCTCATCTGAACAGGGAAGAATCAATCAGCCCCAGCATTTT.

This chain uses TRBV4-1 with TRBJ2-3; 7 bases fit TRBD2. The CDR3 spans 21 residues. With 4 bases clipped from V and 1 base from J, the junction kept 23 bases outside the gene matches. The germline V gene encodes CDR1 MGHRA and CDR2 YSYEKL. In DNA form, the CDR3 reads TGCGCCAGCAGCCCCAGCATAGGACTAGTAGGAGGGCCCCTCGGCACAGATACGCAGTATTTT. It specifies CASSPSIGLVGGPLGTDTQYF.

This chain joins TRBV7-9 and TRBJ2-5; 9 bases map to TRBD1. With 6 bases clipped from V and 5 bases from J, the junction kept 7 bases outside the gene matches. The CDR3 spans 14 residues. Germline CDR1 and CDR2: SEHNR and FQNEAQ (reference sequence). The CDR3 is CASRITGGGETQYF. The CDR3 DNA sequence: TGTGCCAGCAGGATTACAGGGGGCGGGGAGACCCAGTACTTC.

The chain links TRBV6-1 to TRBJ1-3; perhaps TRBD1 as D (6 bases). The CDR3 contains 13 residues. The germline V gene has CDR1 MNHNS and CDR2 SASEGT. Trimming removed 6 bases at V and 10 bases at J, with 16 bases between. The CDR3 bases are TGTGCCAGCAGCGAACAGGCGCAGGGGACCATATATTTT. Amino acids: CASSEQAQGTIYF.

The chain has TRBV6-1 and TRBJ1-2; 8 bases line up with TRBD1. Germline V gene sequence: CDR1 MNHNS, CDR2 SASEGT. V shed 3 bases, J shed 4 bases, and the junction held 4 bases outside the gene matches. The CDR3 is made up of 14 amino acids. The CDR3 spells CASSDWQGAYGYTF. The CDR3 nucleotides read TGTGCCAGCAGTGATTGGCAGGGGGCCTATGGCTACACCTTC.

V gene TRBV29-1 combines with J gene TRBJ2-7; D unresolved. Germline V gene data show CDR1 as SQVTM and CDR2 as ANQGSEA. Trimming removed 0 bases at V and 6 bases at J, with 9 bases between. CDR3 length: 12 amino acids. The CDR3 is CSVEEQYSEQYF. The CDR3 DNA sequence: TGCAGCGTTGAAGAACAGTACTCCGAGCAGTACTTC.

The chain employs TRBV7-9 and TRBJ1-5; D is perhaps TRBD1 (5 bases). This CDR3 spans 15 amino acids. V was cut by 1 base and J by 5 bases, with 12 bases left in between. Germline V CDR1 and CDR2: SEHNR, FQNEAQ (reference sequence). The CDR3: CASSLGSVRDQPQHF. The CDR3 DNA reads TGTGCCAGCAGCTTAGGGTCCGTCAGGGATCAGCCCCAGCATTTT.